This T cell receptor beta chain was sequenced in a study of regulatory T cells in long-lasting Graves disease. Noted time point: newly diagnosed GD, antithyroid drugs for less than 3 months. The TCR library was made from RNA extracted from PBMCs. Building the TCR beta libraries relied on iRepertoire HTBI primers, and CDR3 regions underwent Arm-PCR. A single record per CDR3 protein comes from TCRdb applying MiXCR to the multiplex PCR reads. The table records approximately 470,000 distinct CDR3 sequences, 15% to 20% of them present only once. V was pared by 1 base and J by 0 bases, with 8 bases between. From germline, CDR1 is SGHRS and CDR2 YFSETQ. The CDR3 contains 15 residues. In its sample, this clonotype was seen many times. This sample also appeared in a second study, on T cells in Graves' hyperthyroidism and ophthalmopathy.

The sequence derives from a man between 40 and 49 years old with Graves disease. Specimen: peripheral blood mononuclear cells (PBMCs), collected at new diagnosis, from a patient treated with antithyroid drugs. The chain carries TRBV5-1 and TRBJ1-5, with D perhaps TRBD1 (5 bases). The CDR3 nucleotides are TGCGCCAGCAGCTTGCGGGGACTTAGCAATCAGCCCCAGCATTTT. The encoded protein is CASSLRGLSNQPQHF.